Listed here are 12 T cell receptor beta chains from one sample, sequenced in a study of T cell clones after liver transplantation. TCRdb's copy holds only in-frame clones and misses some; the assay was immunoSEQ multiplex PCR. The profile covers 55,000 to 75,000 clones, with approximately 70% appearing a single time and approximately 3% taken by the ten largest. Source: CD4+ T cells from blood, taken at the approximately 16-month timepoint. These receptors came from a human patient who received a liver transplant. Some T cells may be graft donor cells.

The V gene is TRBV28, the J gene TRBJ2-5; 7 positions match TRBD1. After removal of 6 bases from V and 1 base from J, the junction contained 5 bases not matched to a gene. CDR3 length: 14 amino acids. Germline assignment: CDR1 MDHEN and CDR2 SYDVKM. CDR3 DNA: TGTGCCAGCAGCCCCGGGGACAGCCAAGAGACCCAGTACTTC. This sequence encodes CASSPGDSQETQYF.

The chain has TRBV19 and TRBJ1-6; 7 bases are shared with TRBD1. Germline assignment: CDR1 LNHDA and CDR2 SQIVND (reference sequence). CDR3 length: 15 amino acids. Unmatched junction bases numbered 5, after V lost 4 bases and J lost 5 bases. The CDR3 reads CASSTSGGNNSPLHF. CDR3 sequence (DNA): TGTGCCAGTAGTACATCAGGGGGAAATAATTCACCCCTCCACTTT.

This rearrangement joins TRBV6-1 to TRBJ2-7; 8 positions agree with TRBD1. The CDR3 extends over 15 amino acids. V lost 4 bases and J lost 3; bases outside the gene matches: 8. Germline CDR1 MNHNS, CDR2 SASEGT. CDR3 sequence (DNA): TGTGCCAGCAGTGCCCAACTGGGGACAGGCTACGAGCAGTACTTC. Protein product: CASSAQLGTGYEQYF.

In the case of this clone: This specimen includes other DNA sequences encoding the same CDR3. This chain uses TRBV18 with TRBJ2-7, with 7 bases fitting TRBD1. This CDR3 has 14 amino acids. Looked up from germline, CDR1 is KGHSH and CDR2 is LQKENI. Trimming removed 3 bases from V and 2 bases from J; junction bases left unmatched: 4. This chain's CDR3 is CASSPRQGTYEQYV. CDR3 coding DNA: TGTGCCAGCTCACCGCGACAGGGTACCTACGAGCAGTACGTC.

The gene calls are TRBV7-9 and TRBJ2-1, with D perhaps assigned TRBD1 or TRBD2 (6 bases each). The CDR3 totals 17 residues. Germline CDR1 and CDR2: SEHNR and FQNEAQ (reference sequence). Trimming cost V 5 bases and J 0 bases, with 17 bases left between them. CDR3 protein: CASSAQTGARSYNEQFF. CDR3 sequence (DNA): TGTGCCAGCAGCGCCCAAACGGGGGCCCGCTCCTACAATGAGCAGTTCTTC.

V gene TRBV6-5 combines with J gene TRBJ2-3; 8 bases agree with TRBD2. The germline gives CDR1 MNHEY, CDR2 SVGAGI. The V gene end was trimmed by 6 bases and the J gene end by 3 bases; junction bases not matched to a gene: 8. The CDR3 consists of 15 residues. The CDR3 sequence is CASRRRAGATDTQYF. CDR3 in DNA: TGTGCCAGCAGGCGGCGAGCGGGGGCTACAGATACGCAGTATTTT.

Comment on this clone: The same CDR3 can be traced to other DNA sequences in this sample. The chain uses TRBV4-3 and TRBJ2-3; D gene unclear. The V end lost 0 bases, the J end lost 2 bases, and 0 bases lay between the germline ends. This CDR3 contains 12 residues. CDR1 is LGHNA and CDR2 is YSLEER in the germline V gene. CDR3 in DNA: TGCGCCAGCAGCCAAGACACAGATACGCAGTATTTT. It codes for CASSQDTDTQYF.

The CDR3 protein is CASSLGTGRSGQPQHF. CDR3 in DNA: TGTGCCAGCAGCTTAGGCACAGGCCGTTCAGGTCAGCCCCAGCATTTT. This rearrangement joins TRBV7-2 to TRBJ1-5, with D maybe TRBD1 (5 bases). The CDR3 is 16 amino acids. CDR1 and CDR2 from the germline V gene are SGHTA and FQGNSA. V gave up 1 base and J gave up 6 bases, with 16 bases separating them.

This rearrangement joins TRBV7-2 to TRBJ1-1; 10 bases align to TRBD1. The germline V gene has CDR1 SGHTA and CDR2 FQGNSA. With V trimmed by 5 bases and J by 3 bases, 3 bases remained unmatched. There are 14 residues in the CDR3. CDR3 bases: TGTGCCAGCAGCAAGGACAGGGGGGACACTGAAGCTTTCTTT. Translated, it gives CASSKDRGDTEAFF.

V is TRBV19 and J is TRBJ2-1; a possible D gene is TRBD2 (5 bases). V lost 5 bases and J lost 9, with 11 bases in between. The CDR3 has 12 residues. Germline lookup yields CDR1 LNHDA and CDR2 SQIVND (reference sequence). The CDR3 reads CASSGDEGEQFF. As DNA, the CDR3 is TGTGCCAGTAGTGGGGATGAGGGTGAGCAGTTCTTC.

On this clone itself: At the DNA level, this CDR3 is encoded by other sequences in the same sample as well. The V gene is TRBV19, the J gene TRBJ2-5, with 7 nucleotides matching TRBD2. V gave up 3 bases and J gave up 5 bases; unmatched junction bases: 0. There are 12 residues in the CDR3. Germline CDR1 is LNHDA and CDR2 is SQIVND (reference sequence). The DNA of the CDR3 is TGTGCCAGTAGTATCGGGGGGGAGACCCAGTACTTC. This encodes CASSIGGETQYF.

Worth noting for this clone: The sample holds other DNA sequences that translate to the same CDR3. The CDR3 reads CASSPPDRPYGYTF. In DNA form, the CDR3 reads TGTGCCAGCAGTCCTCCGGACAGACCTTATGGCTACACCTTC. The genes are TRBV28 and TRBJ1-2; a weak D match, TRBD1 (6 bases). Germline lookup yields CDR1 MDHEN and CDR2 SYDVKM. The CDR3 is 14 amino acids. Between the trimmed V and J ends, which lost 5 bases and 5 bases, there was a span of 15 bases.